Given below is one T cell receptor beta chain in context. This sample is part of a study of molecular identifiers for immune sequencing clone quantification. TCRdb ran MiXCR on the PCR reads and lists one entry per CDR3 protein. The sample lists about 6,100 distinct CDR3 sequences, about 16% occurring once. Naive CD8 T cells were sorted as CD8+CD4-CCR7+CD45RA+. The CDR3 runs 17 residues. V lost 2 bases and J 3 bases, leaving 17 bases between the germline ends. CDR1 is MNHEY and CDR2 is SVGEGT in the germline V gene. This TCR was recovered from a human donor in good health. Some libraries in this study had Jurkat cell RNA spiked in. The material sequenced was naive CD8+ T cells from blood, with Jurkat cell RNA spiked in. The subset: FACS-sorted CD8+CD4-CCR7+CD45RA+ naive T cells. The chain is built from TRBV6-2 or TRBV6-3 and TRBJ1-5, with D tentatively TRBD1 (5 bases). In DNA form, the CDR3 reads TGTGCCAGCAGTTACATGAGCGGTAGGGGATACAATCAGCCCCAGCATTTT. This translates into CASSYMSGRGYNQPQHF.